This is a list of T cell receptor beta chains from one sample in a study of blood T cell repertoires in COVID-19. Sequencing used immunoSEQ multiplex PCR; TCRdb keeps in-frame clones, though not all of them. The data hold 400,000 to 450,000 clones, with over 75% observed a single time. Sequencing was carried out using peripheral blood. These receptors originate from a woman aged 40 to 50 with COVID-19, enrolled during active disease. The CDR3 runs from the conserved cysteine through the conserved F or W. A D gene is named only where the DNA matches it firmly. Size is stated for part of the rows, as once, few or many counts, or as a class when the clone is expanded.

v_call	clone_size	j_call	d_call	cdr3_nt	cdr3_aa
TRBV25-1	NA	TRBJ2-1	NA	TGTGCCAGCAGTGTCGGCGGGTACAATGAGCAGTTCTTC	CASSVGGYNEQFF
TRBV6-2/TRBV6-3	NA	TRBJ2-7	TRBD1	TGTGCCAGCAGTTACAGGGGGCCCATCTACGAGCAGTACTTC	CASSYRGPIYEQYF
TRBV6-1	NA	TRBJ2-2	NA	TGTGCCAGCAGTGTGAAGGGGGTATCCCTTTCTGCGAACACCGGGGAGCTGTTTTTT	CASSVKGVSLSANTGELFF
TRBV6-2/TRBV6-3	NA	TRBJ2-1	NA	TGTGCCAGCAGTTACATCCGAGACAGCTCCTACAATGAGCAGTTCTTC	CASSYIRDSSYNEQFF
TRBV27	NA	TRBJ1-5	NA	TGTGCCAGCAAAGTGCCGGGTAAGGCCCAGCATTTT	CASKVPGKAQHF
TRBV7-7	NA	TRBJ2-1	NA	TGTGCTAGCAGCTTGGACTATCCCAATGAGCAGTTCTTC	CASSLDYPNEQFF
TRBV19	NA	TRBJ1-5	TRBD1	TGTGCCAGTACGGGACAGAGGAGTCAGCCCCAGCATTTT	CASTGQRSQPQHF
TRBV28	NA	TRBJ1-5	NA	TGTGCCAGCAGTTTACCCCGGGGATCCGATAGCAATCAGCCCCAGCATTTT	CASSLPRGSDSNQPQHF
TRBV5-4	once	TRBJ2-7	NA	TGTGCCAGCAGCTTGACAGGGGGAGGGTCCTACGAGCAGTACTTC	CASSLTGGGSYEQYF
TRBV5-1	NA	TRBJ2-7	NA	TGCGCCAGCAGCTCTCATGCTAACGACGAGCAGTACTTC	CASSSHANDEQYF
TRBV12-5	NA	TRBJ1-5	NA	TGTGCTAGTGGTTTGGTACTGGCCGACTTGGGTCAGCCCCAGCATTTT	CASGLVLADLGQPQHF
TRBV27	NA	TRBJ1-5	TRBD1	TGTGCCAGCAGCACAGGGGGCGCCGGGTTCAATCAGCCCCAGCATTTT	CASSTGGAGFNQPQHF
TRBV30	NA	TRBJ2-2	TRBD1	TGTGCCTGGAGGGGGACAGTGAACACCGGGGAGCTGTTTTTT	CAWRGTVNTGELFF
TRBV19	NA	TRBJ1-4	NA	TGTGCCACTCAGGGGAGGGGTCGGAATGAAAAACTGTTTTTT	CATQGRGRNEKLFF